This TCR beta chain was captured by sequencing in a study of human T cells and chemical hapten exposure. Study-wide background: An area of 2 cm by 2 to 2.5 cm on upper inner arm skin received 2% DPC for sensitization.

This clonotype was seen a handful of times. Its antigen is not known. TCRdb called the RACE reads again in MiXCR, with one record for every CDR3 protein. The table includes about 400,000 distinct CDR3 sequences, around 6% detected once. Time point indicated: patch test 2, 6 weeks after DPC sensitization. The treatment here: therapeutic diphenylcyclopropenone sensitization with weekly scalp DPC. At every patch-test visit, blood was drawn before the patch test was applied. Study-level results: Compared with pre-sensitization or healthy control sets, expanded TCRs clustered more.

Sequencing used whole blood, obtained in connection with sensitization to the hapten diphenylcyclopropenone (DPC). The receptor comes from a woman between 18 and 30 years old with alopecia areata. Some clones in this sample may be carry-over from other donors' samples.

DNA for the CDR3: TGTGCCAGCTCACCTTCGGGGCTTTATAGCAATCAGCCCCAGCATTTT. Translated, it gives CASSPSGLYSNQPQHF. This chain uses TRBV18 with TRBJ1-5, with D possibly matching TRBD1 (5 bases). Trimming removed 3 bases from V and 0 bases from J, with 12 bases in between. Germline V CDR1 and CDR2: KGHSH, LQKENI. This CDR3 spans 16 amino acids.